This TCR beta chain was sequenced in a study of shared clonotypes between healthy human individuals. Study in general: A donor's plate count was three for CD4 naive and three for CD4 memory; CD8 naive had two and CD8 memory one.

Points from the study as a whole: Relative to memory subsets, naive subsets generally showed larger estimated richness.

Turning to this clone: The antigen remains unidentified.

Each subset's genomic DNA was shared equally among a number of immunoSEQ plates. This table comes from immunoSEQ multiplex PCR, and its TCRdb copy is limited to in-frame clones, with some not included. The table has roughly 2,500,000 clones, approximately 93% seen once. The receptor was derived from a man aged 18-30 years in good health. Some clones in this sample may be carry-over from other donors' samples. The sequencing input was naive CD4+ T cells from PBMCs. As to subset: CD45RA+ positively selected.

The CDR3, as DNA: TGCAGCGTAATACAGGGAGATGAAAAACTGTTTTTT. Translated: CSVIQGDEKLFF. V usage is TRBV29-1 and J usage is TRBJ1-4; maybe TRBD1 (6 bases). The germline V gene encodes CDR1 SQVTM and CDR2 ANQGSEA. The germline V and J ends were trimmed by 6 bases and 6 bases, with 11 bases remaining between them. This CDR3 is built from 12 residues.